These 25 T cell receptor beta chains were all obtained from the same sample, sequenced in a study of radiotherapy plus CTLA-4 blockade in lung cancer. The protocol was immunoSEQ multiplex PCR, while the TCRdb copy is restricted to in-frame clones and leaves out a portion. The sample shows more than 25,000 clones, approximately 81% of them seen only once. Sequencing used peripheral blood, obtained from a patient treated with radiotherapy plus ipilimumab. These receptors originate from a human donor with non-small cell lung cancer that progressed on radiotherapy plus ipilimumab.

The rearrangement links TRBV19 to TRBJ1-1; 8 bases align to TRBD1. The CDR3 loop spans 14 amino acids. The V segment lost 3 bases and the J segment 6 bases; nucleotides outside the gene matches: 6. In germline, CDR1 is LNHDA, CDR2 SQIVND (reference sequence). The CDR3 protein is CASSMDRVGPEAFF. The CDR3 DNA follows: TGTGCCAGTAGTATGGACAGGGTTGGGCCTGAAGCTTTCTTT.

The rearrangement uses TRBV28 and TRBJ2-1; a weak D match, TRBD2 (5 bases). The CDR3 is 14 residues long. Trimming stripped 7 bases from V and 0 bases from J, with 10 bases between. Germline V lookup: CDR1 MDHEN, CDR2 SYDVKM. The CDR3 nucleotides read TGTGCCAGCAAAGCGGTCGACTCCTACAATGAGCAGTTCTTC. It specifies CASKAVDSYNEQFF.

The gene calls are TRBV7-2 and TRBJ1-2; TRBD1 matches at 7 bases. CDR1 is SGHTA, CDR2 FQGNSA, per germline. Germline trimming cut 5 bases from V and 5 bases from J; bases unmatched to any gene: 14. The CDR3 is made up of 16 amino acids. The CDR3 spells CASSPVPGTDVYGYTF. CDR3 nucleotide sequence: TGTGCCAGCAGCCCCGTCCCCGGGACAGACGTTTATGGCTACACCTTC. The variable domain in full, with the rest retrieved from reference TRBV7-2 and TRBJ1-2, is GAGVSQSPSNKVTEKGKDVELRCDPISGHTALYWYRQSLGQGLEFLIYFQGNSAPDKSGLPSDRFSAERTGGSVSTLTIQRTQQEDSAVYLCASSPVPGTDVYGYTFGSGTRLTVV.

The gene calls are TRBV27 and TRBJ2-5; TRBD2 matches at 9 bases. Losses at the gene ends were 0 bases for V and 0 bases for J; bases not matched to a gene: 5. CDR3 length: 17 amino acids. Germline V CDR1 and CDR2: MNHEY, SMNVEV (reference sequence). CDR3 loop: CASSLSASGRYQETQYF. Here the CDR3 DNA reads TGTGCCAGCAGTTTATCGGCCAGCGGGAGGTACCAAGAGACCCAGTACTTC.

V is TRBV7-9 and J is TRBJ2-7; the match to TRBD1 covers 7 bases. The germline gives CDR1 SEHNR, CDR2 FQNEAQ (reference sequence). Trimming cost V 1 base and J 0 bases; bases outside gene matches: 12. The CDR3 loop spans 18 amino acids. CDR3 coding DNA: TGTGCCAGCAGCTTAGGCGCTCGTCGGTGGGACAGCTCCTACGAGCAGTACTTC. Its protein is CASSLGARRWDSSYEQYF.

The chain couples TRBV7-2 to TRBJ1-1, with 10 bases that match TRBD1. The CDR3 totals 16 residues. Germline V gene data show CDR1 as SGHTA and CDR2 as FQGNSA. With 2 bases clipped from V and 4 bases from J, the junction kept 7 bases outside the gene matches. DNA for the CDR3: TGTGCCAGCAGCTTAAACGCCGGGACAGGGGCCACTGAAGCTTTCTTT. Amino acids: CASSLNAGTGATEAFF.

A single count supports this clone. The chain combines TRBV4-1 with TRBJ2-1; 12 nucleotides align to TRBD2. V lost 0 bases to trimming and J lost 4 bases; unmatched junction nucleotides: 7. Looked up from germline, CDR1 is MGHRA and CDR2 is YSYEKL. CDR3 length equals 18 residues. The CDR3 loop is CASSQEASGRGLYNEQFF. In DNA form, the CDR3 reads TGCGCCAGCAGCCAAGAGGCTAGCGGGAGGGGATTGTACAATGAGCAGTTCTTC.

The count of this clone is one. This chain links TRBV4-3 with TRBJ1-1, with TRBD1 as a possible D gene (5 bases). V lost 0 bases and J lost 3, with 11 bases in between. CDR1 and CDR2 from the germline V gene are LGHNA and YSLEER. This CDR3 spans 15 amino acids. The CDR3 DNA reads as TGCGCCAGCAGCCAAGAGTCGGGGGTCTACACTGAAGCTTTCTTT. Translated, it gives CASSQESGVYTEAFF.

The chain links TRBV27 to TRBJ2-7; no firm D call. There are 14 residues in the CDR3. V shed 6 bases and J shed 0 bases, with 12 bases lying between them. Germline V gene data show CDR1 as MNHEY and CDR2 as SMNVEV (reference sequence). The CDR3 region is CASSPDSFSYEQYF. The CDR3, as DNA: TGTGCCAGCAGCCCGGATAGCTTCTCCTACGAGCAGTACTTC.

The V and J genes are TRBV19 and TRBJ2-2, with 8 nucleotides matching TRBD1. The J segment lost 4 bases and the V segment lost 3 bases, leaving 13 bases of the junction unmatched. The CDR3 extends over 18 amino acids. Germline CDR1 LNHDA, CDR2 SQIVND (reference sequence). CDR3 residues: CASSIRGGYRGSTGELFF. The CDR3 bases are TGTGCCAGTAGTATCAGAGGAGGGTACAGGGGGAGCACCGGGGAGCTGTTTTTT.

The chain recombines TRBV28 with TRBJ1-2; the D is unclear. The CDR3 has 12 amino acids. Trimming took off 2 bases at V and 4 bases at J, with 5 bases between the two ends. Germline CDR1 reads MDHEN; CDR2 reads SYDVKM. The CDR3 loop reads CASSLSAYGYTF. CDR3 in DNA: TGTGCCAGCAGTTTAAGCGCCTATGGCTACACCTTC.

This chain connects TRBV28 to TRBJ2-7; 7 nucleotides line up with TRBD1. The CDR3 has 14 residues. CDR1 is MDHEN, CDR2 SYDVKM, per germline. J lost 3 bases, V lost 6 bases, and 8 bases had no gene match. The CDR3 is CASSPGQSFYEQYF. The CDR3 region has the DNA TGTGCCAGCAGCCCGGGACAGTCGTTCTACGAGCAGTACTTC. The entire variable domain, with the rest obtained from reference TRBV28 and TRBJ2-7, is as follows: DVKVTQSSRYLVKRTGEKVFLECVQDMDHENMFWYRQDPGLGLRLIYFSYDVKMKEKGDIPEGYSVSREKKERFSLILESASTNQTSMYLCASSPGQSFYEQYFGPGTRLTVT.

CDR3 sequence reads: CASRSLPMNTEAFF. For the CDR3, the DNA is TGTGCCAGCAGGAGCTTACCTATGAACACTGAAGCTTTCTTT. J is TRBJ1-1 and V is TRBV28; no clear D gene. V was clipped by 6 bases and J by 0 bases, with 11 bases between them. This CDR3 is built from 14 residues. Looked up from germline, CDR1 is MDHEN and CDR2 is SYDVKM.

The rearrangement uses TRBV19 and TRBJ1-5, with 9 bases identical to TRBD1. The CDR3 contains 16 residues. CDR1 is LNHDA and CDR2 is SQIVND in the germline V gene (reference sequence). The V segment lost 5 bases and the J segment 7 bases; nucleotides outside the gene matches: 12. CDR3 coding DNA: TGTGCCAGTAGTCCCGGGACAGGGATGATTAGGCAGCCCCAGCATTTT. It translates to CASSPGTGMIRQPQHF. The full variable domain, completed using reference TRBV19 and TRBJ1-5, is DGGITQSPKYLFRKEGQNVTLSCEQNLNHDAMYWYRQDPGQGLRLIYYSQIVNDFQKGDIAEGYSVSREKKESFPLTVTSAQKNPTAFYLCASSPGTGMIRQPQHFGDGTRLSIL.

The chain employs TRBV5-1 and TRBJ2-3; 7 nucleotides line up with TRBD1. V shed 4 bases, J shed 2 bases, and the junction held 4 bases outside the gene matches. This CDR3 comprises 14 residues. The V gene's germline CDR1 is SGHRS and CDR2 YFSETQ. In nucleotides, the CDR3 is TGCGCCAGCAGCCGTGGACAGGTCACAGATACGCAGTATTTT. The encoded protein is CASSRGQVTDTQYF.

In its sample, this clone was seen once. V and J are TRBV6-6 and TRBJ2-1; TRBD2 agrees at 10 bases. Germline V gives CDR1 MNHNY, CDR2 SVGAGI (reference sequence). The CDR3 extends over 15 amino acids. V shed 7 bases and J 4 bases; nucleotides not matched to a gene: 7. The CDR3 loop is CASTATSGFYNEQFF. The DNA for the CDR3 is TGTGCCAGCACCGCGACTAGCGGGTTTTACAATGAGCAGTTCTTC.

Only one count was recorded for this clone. The gene calls are TRBV5-1 and TRBJ2-1; 7 bases match TRBD1. V gave up 4 bases and J gave up 9 bases; unmatched junction bases: 7. The CDR3 extends over 13 amino acids. The germline V gene encodes CDR1 SGHRS and CDR2 YFSETQ. Here the CDR3 reads CASSPLGGGEQFF. DNA for the CDR3: TGCGCCAGCAGCCCATTAGGGGGCGGTGAGCAGTTCTTC.

The genes are TRBV4-1 and TRBJ2-2; the match to TRBD2 covers 10 bases. The V gene's germline CDR1 is MGHRA and CDR2 YSYEKL. The CDR3 runs to 18 residues. With 4 bases clipped from V and 5 bases from J, the junction kept 13 bases outside the gene matches. The CDR3 loop reads CASSPGGLAGVGTGELFF. The CDR3 DNA follows: TGCGCCAGCAGCCCAGGGGGGCTAGCGGGAGTAGGAACCGGGGAGCTGTTTTTT.

The V call is TRBV25-1, the J call TRBJ1-4; 10 nucleotides match TRBD1. Looked up from germline, CDR1 is MGHDK and CDR2 is SYGVNS. After removal of 5 bases from V and 4 bases from J, the junction contained 7 bases not matched to a gene. The CDR3 totals 16 residues. The CDR3 reads CASSPGQGQINEKLFF. As DNA, the CDR3 is TGTGCCAGCAGTCCGGGACAGGGGCAAATTAATGAAAAACTGTTTTTT. Complete variable domain (other parts from reference TRBV25-1 and TRBJ1-4): EADIYQTPRYLVIGTGKKITLECSQTMGHDKMYWYQQDPGMELHLIHYSYGVNSTEKGDLSSESTVSRIRTEHFPLTLESARPSHTSQYLCASSPGQGQINEKLFFGSGTQLSVL.

The CDR3 DNA reads TGCGCCAGCAGCCAAGACCCCTGGAACGAAGAGACCCAGTACTTC. Protein product: CASSQDPWNEETQYF. The rearrangement uses TRBV4-1 and TRBJ2-5; D unclear. The ends were cut back, 0 bases at V and 3 bases at J, with 11 bases in the middle. Looked up from germline, CDR1 is MGHRA and CDR2 is YSYEKL. The CDR3 extends over 15 amino acids.

The table lists this clone with a count of one. The rearrangement joins TRBV30 to TRBJ1-1; TRBD1 matches at 8 bases. Trimming at V came to 4 bases and at J to 2 bases, leaving 3 bases not matched to a gene. The CDR3 consists of 13 residues. The germline V gene encodes CDR1 GTSNPN and CDR2 SVGIG (reference sequence). The CDR3 sequence: CAWNRGFNTEAFF. The DNA of the CDR3 is TGTGCCTGGAACAGGGGGTTTAACACTGAAGCTTTCTTT.

The chain is built from TRBV7-9 and TRBJ2-2, with 10 bases matching TRBD1. The J segment lost 7 bases and the V segment lost 5 bases, leaving 16 bases of the junction unmatched. The germline gives CDR1 SEHNR, CDR2 FQNEAQ (reference sequence). The CDR3 runs to 18 residues. CDR3 sequence: CASSTLFRDRGIGGELFF. The CDR3 DNA reads as TGTGCCAGCAGCACCCTCTTCCGGGACAGGGGAATTGGCGGGGAGCTGTTTTTT.

This rearrangement joins TRBV6-5 to TRBJ2-6; D unclear. V gave up 10 bases and J gave up 0 bases, with 7 bases separating them. This CDR3 has 13 amino acids. The germline V gene has CDR1 MNHEY and CDR2 SVGAGI. CDR3 nucleotide sequence: TGTGCCACGTCGCTCTCTGGGGCCAACGTCCTGACTTTC. Translating gives CATSLSGANVLTF.

The V and J genes are TRBV2 and TRBJ1-3; no clear D gene. CDR3 size: 12 residues. V lost 7 bases, J lost 3 bases, and 7 bases lay in between. Germline CDR1 and CDR2: SNHLY and FYNNEI. The CDR3 DNA follows: TGTGCCAGCAAGGGCATTGGAAACACCATATATTTT. It yields the protein CASKGIGNTIYF.

The rearrangement uses TRBV2 and TRBJ1-2, with D possibly matching TRBD1 (5 bases). V gave up 6 bases and J gave up 7 bases, with 15 bases separating them. The CDR3 has 13 amino acids. From germline, CDR1 is SNHLY and CDR2 FYNNEI. DNA of the CDR3: TGTGCCAGCAGCGTCCTGGGGGTTTCTGGCTACACCTTC. Residues: CASSVLGVSGYTF.